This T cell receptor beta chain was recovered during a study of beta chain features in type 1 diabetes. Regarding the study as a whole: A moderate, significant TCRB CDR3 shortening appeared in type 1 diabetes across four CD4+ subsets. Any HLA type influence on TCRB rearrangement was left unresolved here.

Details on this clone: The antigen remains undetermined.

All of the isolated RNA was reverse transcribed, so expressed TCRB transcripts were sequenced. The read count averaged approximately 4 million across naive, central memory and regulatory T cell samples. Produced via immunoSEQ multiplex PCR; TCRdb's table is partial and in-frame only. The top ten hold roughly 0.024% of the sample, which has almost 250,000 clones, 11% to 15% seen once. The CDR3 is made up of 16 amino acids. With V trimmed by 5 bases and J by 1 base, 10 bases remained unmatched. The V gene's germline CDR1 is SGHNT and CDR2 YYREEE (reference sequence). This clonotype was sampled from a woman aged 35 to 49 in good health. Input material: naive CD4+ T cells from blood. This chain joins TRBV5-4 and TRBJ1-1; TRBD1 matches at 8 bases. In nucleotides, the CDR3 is TGTGCCAGCAGACTACAGGGGGGCTCTCGGAACACTGAAGCTTTCTTT. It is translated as CASRLQGGSRNTEAFF.